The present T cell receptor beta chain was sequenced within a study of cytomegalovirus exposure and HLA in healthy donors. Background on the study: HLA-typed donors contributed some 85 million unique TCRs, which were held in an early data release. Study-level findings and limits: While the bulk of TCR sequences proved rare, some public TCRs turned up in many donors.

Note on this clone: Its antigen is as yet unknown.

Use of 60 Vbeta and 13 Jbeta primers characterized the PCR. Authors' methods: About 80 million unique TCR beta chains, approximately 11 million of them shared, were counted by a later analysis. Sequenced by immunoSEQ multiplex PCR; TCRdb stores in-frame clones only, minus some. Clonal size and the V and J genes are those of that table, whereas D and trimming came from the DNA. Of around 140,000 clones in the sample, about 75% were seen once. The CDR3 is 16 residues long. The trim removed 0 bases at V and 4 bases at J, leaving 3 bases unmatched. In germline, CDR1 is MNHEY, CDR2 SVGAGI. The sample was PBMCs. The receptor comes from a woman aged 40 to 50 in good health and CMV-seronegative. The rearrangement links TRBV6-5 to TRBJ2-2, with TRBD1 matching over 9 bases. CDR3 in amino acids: CASSYSQGAITGELFF. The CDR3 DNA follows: TGTGCCAGCAGTTACTCACAGGGGGCTATCACCGGGGAGCTGTTTTTT.